The source of this T cell receptor (beta chain) is a study of T cells in Graves' hyperthyroidism and ophthalmopathy. Study context: Peripheral blood was secured at the point of initial diagnosis, before any treatment. Whole-study results and caveats: Most expanded thyroid clonotypes above 0.001 recurred in blood.

A note on this clonotype: Its cognate antigen is unknown.

This CDR3 contains 15 residues. Trimming left V 3 bases short and J 0 bases short, with 11 bases between. Germline V gives CDR1 MGHRA, CDR2 YSYEKL. Researchers amplified the TCR beta CDR3 regions from RNA transcripts. TCR CDR3 underwent first-round RT-PCR with the HTBI primer set. TCRdb ran MiXCR on the multiplex PCR reads and lists one entry per CDR3 protein. The sample has some 350,000 distinct CDR3 sequences; about an eighth are singletons. Clinicians diagnosed patients from clinical symptoms, serum thyroxine and TRAb, thyroid ultrasound and orbital computed tomography. PBMCs stemmed from about 9.7 ml fresh peripheral blood.

The chain recombines TRBV4-1 with TRBJ2-5; a weak D match, TRBD2 (5 bases). The clonotype originates from a woman in her thirties or forties with Graves' ophthalmopathy. The sequenced sample was blood. The CDR3 here is CASSHSKGDQETQYF. The CDR3 DNA sequence: TGCGCCAGCAGCCATAGTAAGGGAGACCAAGAGACCCAGTACTTC.